This T cell receptor (beta chain) was sequenced during a study of beta chain features in type 1 diabetes. Every donor had blood drawn once into heparin, 100 to 150 mL on average. Staining for CD45RO/CCR7/CD25/CD127/CD95/CD27 allowed sorting of CD4+ naive, central memory, regulatory and stem cell-like memory cells. Purity of each sorted population was above 95%. In regard to this clone: Its antigen is not identified.

Study results and limitations: cDNA sequencing could over-represent cells with high TCR expression.

V was shortened by 0 bases and J by 1 base, with 16 bases between the two germline ends. The CDR3 has 17 residues. The V gene's germline CDR1 is SGHRS and CDR2 YFSETQ. Every isolated RNA sample was fully reverse transcribed, so sequencing captured expressed TCRB transcripts. Sequencing was performed with immunoSEQ multiplex PCR; in TCRdb, only in-frame clones are kept and a portion is missing. The data show under 250,000 clones, 13% to 15% seen once. The receptor was isolated from a woman aged 40 to 50 in good health. Material: naive CD4+ T cells from blood. V gene TRBV5-1 combines with J gene TRBJ1-1, with a possible D match to TRBD1 (6 bases). The CDR3 DNA reads as TGCGCCAGCAGCTTGGCCGTGGGGGCAGGACGGAACACTGAAGCTTTCTTT. This sequence encodes CASSLAVGAGRNTEAFF.